These 28 T cell receptor beta chains came from one sample sequenced in a study of tumor-infiltrating lymphocytes in localized non-small cell lung cancer. Assay: immunoSEQ multiplex PCR; the TCRdb copy retains only in-frame clones and omits some. Among 15,000 to 20,000 clones listed, around 41% were seen once. Sequencing was done on a sample of lung tumor tissue. Every receptor here comes from a human donor with non-small cell lung cancer.

The chain employs TRBV5-6 and TRBJ2-2, with D tentatively TRBD1 or TRBD2 (6 bases each). Trimming cost V 3 bases and J 3 bases, with 15 bases left between them. This CDR3 contains 16 residues. Germline V CDR1 and CDR2: SGHDT, YYEEEE. As DNA, the CDR3 is TGTGCCAGCAGCTCCCACGGGGGCGAGGACACCGGGGAGCTGTTTTTT. Its translation is CASSSHGGEDTGELFF. Combining the CDR3 with reference TRBV5-6 and TRBJ2-2 gives the whole variable domain DAGVTQSPTHLIKTRGQQVTLRCSPKSGHDTVSWYQQALGQGPQFIFQYYEEEERQRGNFPDRFSGHQFPNYSSELNVNALLLGDSALYLCASSSHGGEDTGELFFGEGSRLTVL.

This clone has just a few counts. This chain connects TRBV9 to TRBJ2-7; possibly TRBD1 for D (6 bases). Germline CDR1 and CDR2: SGDLS and YYNGEE. The ends were cut back, 7 bases at V and 4 bases at J, with 12 bases in the middle. This CDR3 comprises 12 residues. CDR3 sequence: CASGGRGYEQYF. In DNA, the CDR3 is TGTGCCAGCGGTGGCAGGGGATACGAGCAGTACTTC.

The CDR3 DNA reads as TGTGCCAGCAGCCCCATTAGAGGAAACACCATATATTTT. Protein product: CASSPIRGNTIYF. V usage is TRBV7-2 and J usage is TRBJ1-3; no definite D call. Germline CDR1 SGHTA, CDR2 FQGNSA. Trimming took off 5 bases at V and 4 bases at J, with 9 bases between the two ends. The CDR3 loop spans 13 amino acids.

V is TRBV28 and J is TRBJ1-2; D is perhaps TRBD1 (5 bases). The CDR3 totals 13 residues. Germline loops: CDR1 MDHEN, CDR2 SYDVKM. The V and J ends lost 3 bases and 9 bases respectively, with 14 bases between them. CDR3 coding DNA: TGTGCCAGCAGTTTCAGGGACGGACGCAGCTACACCTTC. Translated, it gives CASSFRDGRSYTF.

This clone has more than one count but fewer than ten. J is TRBJ1-1 and V is TRBV27; D might be TRBD1 (5 bases). CDR1 MNHEY and CDR2 SMNVEV come from the germline V gene (reference sequence). V lost 9 bases to trimming and J lost 2 bases, with 10 bases between them. The CDR3 runs 12 residues. CDR3 region: CASTTGNTEAFF. The CDR3, as DNA: TGTGCCAGTACTACAGGAAACACTGAAGCTTTCTTT.

This chain uses TRBV7-2 with TRBJ1-6; 9 bases map to TRBD1. The length of the CDR3 is 15 residues. CDR1 and CDR2 from the germline V gene are SGHTA and FQGNSA. Losses at the gene ends were 1 base for V and 10 bases for J; bases not matched to a gene: 5. The CDR3 here is CASSLDGTGPSPLHF. The CDR3 nucleotides are TGTGCCAGCAGCTTAGACGGGACAGGGCCCTCACCCCTCCACTTT.

This clone was found many times. The chain recombines TRBV28 with TRBJ2-2; D uncertain. The CDR3 loop spans 14 amino acids. Trimming removed 4 bases at V and 1 base at J, with 7 bases between. CDR1 is MDHEN, CDR2 SYDVKM, per germline. The chain's CDR3 is CASSSSGNTGELFF. In nucleotides, the CDR3 is TGTGCCAGCAGTTCCTCAGGGAACACCGGGGAGCTGTTTTTT.

The chain is built from TRBV27 and TRBJ1-1, with D possibly matching TRBD1 (5 bases). Germline CDR1 MNHEY, CDR2 SMNVEV (reference sequence). This CDR3 comprises 14 residues. The V and J ends lost 5 bases and 1 base respectively, with 11 bases between them. DNA for the CDR3: TGTGCCAGCAGTCAGATCAGGGAGAACACTGAAGCTTTCTTT. Translating gives CASSQIRENTEAFF.

This chain joins TRBV2 and TRBJ1-1, with D possibly being TRBD1 (5 bases). Germline V gene data show CDR1 as SNHLY and CDR2 as FYNNEI. V was cut by 6 bases and J by 8 bases, with 16 bases left in between. The CDR3 runs 13 residues. CDR3 nucleotide sequence: TGTGCCAGCAGCCAAAGGGGTGTAAGAGAAGCTTTCTTT. This encodes CASSQRGVREAFF.

The CDR3 is CASSHISGNTIYF. CDR3 DNA: TGTGCCAGCAGTCACATTTCTGGAAACACCATATATTTT. The chain links TRBV6-1 to TRBJ1-3; D gene unclear. Germline assignment: CDR1 MNHNS and CDR2 SASEGT. The CDR3 consists of 13 residues. Trimming left V 5 bases short and J 1 base short, with 6 bases between.

V is TRBV5-1 and J is TRBJ2-3; no firm D call. The germline V and J ends were trimmed by 4 bases and 8 bases, with 14 bases remaining between them. This CDR3 is built from 13 residues. Germline V gene data show CDR1 as SGHRS and CDR2 as YFSETQ. The CDR3 region is CASSHTRAFTQYF. As DNA, the CDR3 is TGCGCCAGCAGCCACACTCGGGCGTTTACGCAGTATTTT. The full variable domain, with the rest looked up from reference TRBV5-1 and TRBJ2-3, is KAGVTQTPRYLIKTRGQQVTLSCSPISGHRSVSWYQQTPGQGLQFLFEYFSETQRNKGNFPGRFSGRQFSNSRSEMNVSTLELGDSALYLCASSHTRAFTQYFGPGTRLTVL.

The J gene is TRBJ2-7, the V gene TRBV7-9; 9 nucleotides match TRBD2. CDR1 is SEHNR, CDR2 FQNEAQ, per germline (reference sequence). Trimming took 1 base from V and 4 from J; bases not matched to a gene: 11. This CDR3 spans 17 amino acids. The CDR3 reads CASSLVAAGGSSYEQYF. The DNA for the CDR3 is TGTGCCAGCAGCTTAGTAGCAGCGGGGGGTTCCTCTTACGAGCAGTACTTC.

The chain uses TRBV28 and TRBJ1-5, with 10 bases aligning to TRBD1. This CDR3 spans 14 amino acids. The V gene end was trimmed by 6 bases and the J gene end by 6 bases; junction bases not matched to a gene: 5. Per the germline V gene, CDR1 is MDHEN and CDR2 is SYDVKM. The CDR3 region is CASSFDRGLQPQHF. The CDR3 bases are TGTGCCAGCAGCTTTGACAGGGGGCTTCAGCCCCAGCATTTT.

The rearrangement joins TRBV12-2 to TRBJ2-5; no check of the table's D call, TRBD1, against the DNA was made. TRBV12-2 is marked as a pseudogene. This CDR3 has 17 amino acids. In DNA form, the CDR3 reads TGTGCAAGTCGCTCACATGGGGCCGACAGGGTCGGGGAGACCCAGTACTTC. This sequence encodes CASRSHGADRVGETQYF.

This chain uses TRBV14 with TRBJ2-7; TRBD1 matches at 7 bases. The germline V gene encodes CDR1 SGHDN and CDR2 FVKESK. V dropped 4 bases and J dropped 3; count of bases not matched to a gene: 9. The CDR3 has 15 residues. The CDR3 here is CASSPKRGTVYEQYF. The DNA for the CDR3 is TGTGCCAGCAGCCCGAAGAGGGGGACAGTCTACGAGCAGTACTTC.

The rearrangement uses TRBV27 and TRBJ2-7; maybe TRBD1 (6 bases). The CDR3 spans 19 residues. CDR1 is MNHEY, CDR2 SMNVEV, per germline (reference sequence). Trimming left V 1 base short and J 1 base short, with 23 bases between. The DNA of the CDR3 is TGTGCCAGCAGTTTATTGGGACATGAGAGGTCTTCCCTTTCCTACGAGCAGTACTTC. It specifies CASSLLGHERSSLSYEQYF.

In the case of this clone: One end of the junction fails to match germline, which may point to a read error. The chain combines TRBV7-7 with TRBJ1-1, with a weak D call TRBD1 (5 bases). CDR3 size: 13 residues. CDR1 and CDR2 from the germline V gene are SSHAT and FNYEAQ (reference sequence). CDR3 sequence: CASSLERGTEAFF. Here the CDR3 DNA reads TGTGCTAGCAGCTTAGAAAGGGGCACTGAAGCTTTCTTT.

There are a few counts of this clone. The V call is TRBV6-6, the J call TRBJ1-2; 7 bases fit TRBD1. The germline V gene encodes CDR1 MNHNY and CDR2 SVGAGI (reference sequence). This CDR3 comprises 11 residues. Trimming cost V 6 bases and J 13 bases; bases outside gene matches: 8. The CDR3 coding sequence is TGTGCCAGCAGACAAGACAGGGTTATCACCTTC. This sequence encodes CASRQDRVITF.

The chain employs TRBV7-8 and TRBJ1-4; 8 bases agree with TRBD1. This CDR3 spans 15 amino acids. With V trimmed by 2 bases and J by 5 bases, 4 bases remained unmatched. Germline V gene sequence: CDR1 SGHVS, CDR2 FQNEAQ. CDR3 DNA: TGTGCCAGCAGCTTAAATACAGGGGGGAATGAAAAACTGTTTTTT. It translates to CASSLNTGGNEKLFF.

This clone was seen just once. The V call is TRBV5-1, the J call TRBJ2-5; 7 nucleotides line up with TRBD1. J was trimmed by 2 bases and V by 0 bases; bases with no gene match: 13. Germline CDR1 is SGHRS and CDR2 is YFSETQ. The CDR3 spans 18 residues. The CDR3 loop reads CASSLEGPRDRGQETQYF. DNA of the CDR3: TGCGCCAGCAGCTTGGAAGGTCCCCGGGACAGAGGTCAAGAGACCCAGTACTTC.

This clone was counted between two and nine times. This rearrangement joins TRBV7-3 to TRBJ2-3; D is undetermined. There are 14 residues in the CDR3. CDR1 and CDR2 (germline): SGHTA, FQGTGA. Trimming took 1 base from V and 0 from J, leaving 5 bases between them. Here the CDR3 reads CASSLSGSTDTQYF. The DNA for the CDR3 is TGTGCCAGCAGCTTAAGCGGTAGCACAGATACGCAGTATTTT. The complete variable domain, with remaining parts taken from reference TRBV7-3 and TRBJ2-3, reads GAGVSQTPSNKVTEKGKYVELRCDPISGHTALYWYRQSLGQGPEFLIYFQGTGAADDSGLPNDRFFAVRPEGSVSTLKIQRTERGDSAVYLCASSLSGSTDTQYFGPGTRLTVL.

This sequence joins TRBV28 and TRBJ1-6; D ambiguous. Germline lookup yields CDR1 MDHEN and CDR2 SYDVKM. The CDR3 has 14 amino acids. The germline V and J ends were trimmed by 6 bases and 9 bases, with 15 bases remaining between them. CDR3 in amino acids: CASSTNTAGSPLHF. CDR3 nucleotide sequence: TGTGCCAGCAGCACAAACACCGCCGGTTCACCCCTCCACTTT.

This clone was picked up many times. This CDR3 reads CASSLLHETSPLHF. The CDR3 DNA is TGTGCCAGCAGCTTGTTACACGAGACTTCACCCCTCCACTTT. The chain couples TRBV5-4 to TRBJ1-6, with D uncertain. Deletions cut 1 base from V and 9 bases from J, with 11 bases between. Germline assignment: CDR1 SGHNT and CDR2 YYREEE (reference sequence). The CDR3 is made up of 14 amino acids.

In this sample, this clone turned up once. The chain combines TRBV7-9 with TRBJ2-7, with D perhaps given as TRBD1 or TRBD2 (6 bases each). Germline-derived CDR1 and CDR2 are SEHNR and FQNEAQ (reference sequence). The germline V and J ends were trimmed by 5 bases and 7 bases, with 18 bases remaining between them. The CDR3 spans 14 residues. CDR3 in DNA: TGTGCCAGCAGCAGCCGAGTGGGGGCGGGAGAGCAGTACTTC. Translation: CASSSRVGAGEQYF.

This sequence joins TRBV6-5 and TRBJ1-5, with 7 positions matching TRBD1. Germline V CDR1 and CDR2: MNHEY, SVGAGI. The V and J ends lost 4 bases and 4 bases, in that order; junction bases with no gene match: 4. The CDR3 length is 14 residues. The CDR3, as DNA: TGTGCCAGCAGTTCGACAGGGCCTAATCAGCCCCAGCATTTT. It encodes CASSSTGPNQPQHF.

The V call is TRBV27, the J call TRBJ2-7; D is ambiguous. The V gene's germline CDR1 is MNHEY and CDR2 SMNVEV (reference sequence). V was pared by 2 bases and J by 4 bases, with 3 bases between. The CDR3 is 11 amino acids. CDR3 loop: CASSLEYEQYF. CDR3 coding DNA: TGTGCCAGCAGTTTAGAGTACGAGCAGTACTTC.

The J gene is TRBJ1-2, the V gene TRBV9; TRBD1 matches at 7 bases. Germline V gives CDR1 SGDLS, CDR2 YYNGEE. Trimming took 2 bases from V and 3 from J; bases not matched to a gene: 1. The CDR3 length is 13 residues. Here the CDR3 reads CASSVQGDYGYTF. The CDR3 DNA sequence: TGTGCCAGCAGCGTGCAGGGGGACTATGGCTACACCTTC.

Only a few counts were recorded for this clone. This chain connects TRBV11-3 to TRBJ2-3; TRBD1 aligns across 8 bases. The length of the CDR3 is 16 residues. The V segment lost 5 bases and the J segment 6 bases; nucleotides outside the gene matches: 13. Germline CDR1 reads SGHNT; CDR2 reads YENEEA. The CDR3 nucleotides are TGTGCCAGCAGCCCGAGAGGGGCAGGGGGCAAGGATACGCAGTATTTT. It specifies CASSPRGAGGKDTQYF.